The clone carrying this T cell receptor beta chain was observed at least ten times. Its target is unknown. The length of the CDR3 is 13 residues. Germline V lookup: CDR1 SGHTA, CDR2 FQGNSA. The V and J ends lost 7 bases and 3 bases respectively, with 9 bases between them. This sample is drawn from a study of CD8 T cells in ankylosing spondylitis. TCRdb called the 5' RACE reads again in MiXCR, with one record for every CDR3 protein. Of a few hundred thousand distinct CDR3 sequences detected, around 20% appear once; the ten largest clones hold 40% to 50%. Findings and caveats of the study: One TCR beta motif, made up of seven to nine highly homologous variants, appeared characteristic of ankylosing spondylitis blood. CD8+ disease-linked clones were present at relatively low frequencies in blood. Disease-linked clones were reportedly significantly enriched in matched ankylosing spondylitis synovial fluid.

J is TRBJ2-2 and V is TRBV7-2, with D hard to call. This sequence was found in a male donor with ankylosing spondylitis. Sequences were obtained from blood, either unsorted or a sorted T cell fraction (not recorded which). DNA of the CDR3: TGTGCCAGCACCGCGAGCTACACCGGGGAGCTGTTTTTT. Its protein product is CASTASYTGELFF.